A single sample gave rise to the 4 T cell receptor beta chains below, sequenced in a study of T cell repertoires in cytomegalovirus infection (dated by TCRdb to the late 2010s). TCRdb records Illumina HiSeq 1500 as the sequencer. TCRdb reprocessing: public reads trimmed at Q25 with fastp, clones called with MiXCR, in-frame beta chains kept. Each record represents a unique CDR3 protein, reported with the most common genes and DNA among its rows. This sample is represented by hundreds of thousands of distinct CDR3 sequences; about two fifths of them were singletons. Clones ranked in the top ten supply around 44% of the sample. These TCRs are of unknown antigen specificity. The treatment or condition label here, explained by the study, means: in vitro stimulation with specific CMV peptide epitopes to enrich CMV-specific T cells. The sample was cultured PBMCs, taken from culture after CMV antigen stimulation. Receptors were obtained from a human donor in good health (CMV status not recorded). Some clones in this sample may be carry-over from other donors' samples.

The chain uses TRBV7-2 and TRBJ2-5; TRBD1 agrees at 9 bases. Per the germline V gene, CDR1 is SGHTA and CDR2 is FQGNSA. This CDR3 is built from 14 residues. Trimming cost V 4 bases and J 2 bases; bases outside gene matches: 2. The chain's CDR3 is CASSSGTGQETQYF. Here the CDR3 DNA reads TGTGCCAGCAGCTCCGGGACAGGGCAAGAGACCCAGTACTTC.

The table lists this clonotype with a few counts. V is TRBV15 and J is TRBJ1-5; D possibly corresponds to TRBD1 (6 bases). Looked up from germline, CDR1 is LNHNV and CDR2 is YYDKDF (reference sequence). V was pared by 0 bases and J by 1 base, with 25 bases between. The CDR3 extends over 21 amino acids. CDR3 protein: CATSRDRAVGGGRGSNQPQHF. The CDR3 DNA sequence: TGTGCCACCAGCAGAGATAGGGCTGTAGGCGGGGGGCGCGGGAGCAATCAGCCCCAGCATTTT.

The V gene is TRBV6-2 or TRBV6-3, the J gene TRBJ2-1, with TRBD2 matching 11 bases. Trimming at V came to 6 bases and at J to 2 bases, leaving 3 bases not matched to a gene. The CDR3 has 15 residues. Per germline, CDR1 MNHEY and CDR2 SVGEGT. The DNA of the CDR3 is TGTGCCAGCAGCAGACTAGCGGGAACCTACAATGAGCAGTTCTTC. Translation: CASSRLAGTYNEQFF.

The chain recombines TRBV7-9 with TRBJ2-3, with 7 nucleotides matching TRBD2. Germline V gene lookup returns CDR1 SEHNR and CDR2 FQNEAQ (reference sequence). V gave up 8 bases and J gave up 2 bases; unmatched junction bases: 7. This CDR3 is 14 amino acids long. The CDR3 region has the DNA TGTGCCAGCTCCGGGAGGAGTTCCACAGATACGCAGTATTTT. Translating it yields CASSGRSSTDTQYF.